This T cell receptor (beta chain) was retrieved from a study of CD8+CD57+ T cells in acquired aplastic anemia. Investigators profiled TCR beta VDJ and CDR3 from genomic DNA template. TCRdb itself ran the reads through MiXCR, one entry per CDR3 protein. The sample records about 160,000 distinct CDR3 sequences, roughly 48% being singletons. This clonotype has ten or more counts. Antigen specificity is unknown. CDR3 size: 12 residues. V was clipped by 3 bases and J by 3 bases, with 9 bases between them. The germline V gene encodes CDR1 DFQATT and CDR2 SNEGSKA (reference sequence). Study-wide findings and caveats: CD8+ Simpson's diversity showed no significant patient-control difference.

CD8+CD57+ cell expansion had been shown by flow cytometry in patients chosen for sequencing. The TCR originated in a human donor with aplastic anemia. The sequenced sample was sorted CD4+, CD8+, or CD8+CD57+ T cells (not recorded which) from PBMCs. The V gene is TRBV20-1, the J gene TRBJ2-7; the D gene is possibly TRBD2 (6 bases). CDR3 DNA sequence: TGCAGTGCTAGGGGGGGACTCTACGAGCAGTACTTC. Its protein product is CSARGGLYEQYF.